Below, one T cell receptor beta chain is given with its context. Which antigen it targets is not known. Base qualities are not recorded, but no much larger clone differs from it by a single base. For every enrolled patient, mismatch repair deficiency was confirmed by either polymerase chain reaction or immunohistochemistry. A few patients who responded to pembrolizumab therapy underwent TCR sequencing. Pembrolizumab PD-1 blockade was prospectively tested in advanced mismatch repair-deficient cancers, regardless of tissue of origin, in the phase II trial. Peripheral blood T cell samples were serially collected before and at multiple times after PD-1 blockade was started. Blood sampling times were reported as weeks after the first pembrolizumab dose. This sample stems from a study of PD-1 blockade in mismatch repair-deficient tumors (dated by TCRdb to 2017 to 2019). About the study as a whole: The trial enrolled about 90 consecutive patients with under 15 mismatch repair-deficient cancer types between late 2013 and September 2016, all previously treated and progressing. Tumor-associated T cell clones in the peripheral blood of patients responding to PD-1 blockade were tracked using deep sequencing of TCR CDR3 regions. Overall study results and their limits: Clones residing in the tumor, which were often undetectable in blood before treatment, expanded quickly after pembrolizumab and then contracted, generally before radiologic responses.

Reading the germline V gene gives CDR1 MGHRA and CDR2 YSYEKL. From the cysteine through the phenylalanine, the CDR3 covers 16 amino acids. Solely the CDR3 DNA is kept, with 48 bases framed from the first base. Trimming removed 1 base from V and 7 bases from J; the gene matches leave 8 bases unexplained. Receptor libraries were prepared by the immunoSEQ multiplex PCR assay. This immuneACCESS table, as held by TCRdb, lists in-frame sequences with V and J called but not all clones. Of the missing ones, under half trace to an unresolved V gene in checked studies; the others have no known cause. This sample has around 130,000 clones in its table, and 88% of those were observed once. The ten most abundant clones make up about 10% of the sample.

The source is an adult with mismatch repair-deficient cancer. The receptor chain draws on TRBV4-1 and TRBJ1-5, with 9 junctional bases fitting TRBD1. The input for sequencing was peripheral blood, taken approximately 72 weeks after starting pembrolizumab. The CDR3 reads as follows: CASSQVVGQGPQPQHF. At the DNA level, the sequence is TGCGCCAGCAGCCAAGTAGTGGGACAGGGTCCGCAGCCCCAGCATTTT.